The 15 T cell receptor beta chains reported below all come from one sample, sequenced in a study of T-cell reconstitution after alpha-beta-depleted transplantation in children. During its preparation, the TCRbeta library received unique molecular identifiers. TCRdb independently ran MiXCR on the PCR reads; one entry per CDR3 protein. The table has hundreds of thousands of distinct CDR3 sequences, 23% seen once; the top ten hold roughly 15%. The material was PBMCs, mostly from graft donor cells, obtained 360 days after TCRalphabeta/CD19-depleted stem cell transplant. The receptors stem from a boy less than two years old who had a stem cell transplant for acute myeloid leukemia, so the T cells may come from the graft donor.

This clonotype appeared many times. The V and J genes are TRBV6-5 and TRBJ2-2; D call uncertain. The V end was cut by 7 bases, the J end by 0 bases, with 12 bases between. The CDR3 runs 15 residues. The V gene's germline CDR1 is MNHEY and CDR2 SVGAGI. The DNA for the CDR3 is TGTGCCAGCAATCCCAGCTTAGCGAACACCGGGGAGCTGTTTTTT. Translated: CASNPSLANTGELFF.

The chain joins TRBV20-1 to TRBJ1-1, with D perhaps TRBD1 (6 bases). Trimming removed 3 bases from V and 11 bases from J, with 19 bases in between. Germline CDR1 DFQATT, CDR2 SNEGSKA (reference sequence). CDR3 size: 13 residues. The CDR3 reads CSARRQDPVLAFF. CDR3 sequence (DNA): TGCAGTGCTAGGAGACAGGACCCAGTCTTGGCTTTCTTT.

Many counts were recorded for this clonotype. This rearrangement joins TRBV5-5 to TRBJ2-1; D gene unclear. The CDR3 contains 13 residues. The V and J ends lost 4 bases and 8 bases respectively, with 13 bases between them. Germline CDR1 and CDR2: SGHKS and YYEKEE (reference sequence). CDR3: CASSKDGGDEQFF. CDR3 DNA: TGTGCCAGCAGCAAGGACGGCGGCGATGAGCAGTTCTTC.

This clonotype turned up a few times. The rearrangement uses TRBV20-1 and TRBJ1-1, with a weak D call TRBD1 (5 bases). The V end was cut by 4 bases, the J end by 1 base, with 13 bases between. Germline V lookup: CDR1 DFQATT, CDR2 SNEGSKA (reference sequence). CDR3 length: 14 residues. CDR3 DNA sequence: TGCAGTGCTAAGCGGGGGTCCGAGAACACTGAAGCTTTCTTT. Its translation: CSAKRGSENTEAFF.

This clonotype was recorded many times. This chain connects TRBV3-1 to TRBJ2-1; D is perhaps TRBD1 (6 bases). The CDR3 length is 17 residues. V was shortened by 0 bases and J by 7 bases, with 19 bases between the two germline ends. Germline-derived CDR1 and CDR2 are LGHDT and YNNKEL (reference sequence). CDR3 in DNA: TGTGCCAGCAGCCAAGAAGCTGGGCAGGGGATTTGGAATGAGCAGTTCTTC. It encodes CASSQEAGQGIWNEQFF.

The chain recombines TRBV25-1 with TRBJ2-5, with D perhaps matching TRBD2 (5 bases). CDR3 size: 13 residues. Germline V gene sequence: CDR1 MGHDK, CDR2 SYGVNS. Trimming shortened V by 4 bases and J by 2 bases, and 8 bases separated the two germline ends. CDR3 coding DNA: TGTGCCAGCAGTGGTCCGGGACAAGAGACCCAGTACTTC. Protein sequence: CASSGPGQETQYF.

V and J are TRBV4-3 and TRBJ1-3; D is undetermined. CDR1 is LGHNA and CDR2 is YSLEER in the germline V gene. There are 16 residues in the CDR3. The V and J ends lost 4 bases and 0 bases respectively, with 13 bases between them. The CDR3 nucleotides are TGCGCCAGCAGCCGGATTTTGGGCTCCTCTGGAAACACCATATATTTT. Its translation: CASSRILGSSGNTIYF.

The chain has TRBV12-3 or TRBV12-4 and TRBJ2-2; 8 positions agree with TRBD1. This CDR3 contains 15 residues. Unmatched junction bases numbered 9, after V lost 5 bases and J lost 7 bases. The CDR3 coding sequence is TGTGCCAGCAGTCTAAGGACAGGGTCTCACGGGGAGCTGTTTTTT. Residues: CASSLRTGSHGELFF.

This clonotype was seen once. The genes are TRBV9 and TRBJ2-7; D is unresolved. Germline CDR1 is SGDLS and CDR2 is YYNGEE. This CDR3 comprises 18 residues. Deletions cut 0 bases from V and 0 bases from J, with 19 bases between. The CDR3 is CASSVGELANALSYEQYF. The CDR3 nucleotides read TGTGCCAGCAGCGTAGGTGAGTTGGCCAACGCGCTCTCCTACGAGCAGTACTTC. The full variable domain, with the rest looked up from reference TRBV9 and TRBJ2-7, is DSGVTQTPKHLITATGQRVTLRCSPRSGDLSVYWYQQSLDQGLQFLIQYYNGEERAKGNILERFSAQQFPDLHSELNLSSLELGDSALYFCASSVGELANALSYEQYFGPGTRLTVT.

The chain carries TRBV25-1 and TRBJ2-5, with D unclear. The germline gives CDR1 MGHDK, CDR2 SYGVNS. V lost 6 bases, J lost 2 bases, and 13 bases lay in between. The CDR3 has 14 residues. CDR3 sequence: CASRGPFRQETQYF. The CDR3 nucleotides are TGTGCCAGCAGAGGGCCATTCAGGCAAGAGACCCAGTACTTC.

The chain joins TRBV25-1 to TRBJ2-5; 7 positions agree with TRBD2. The CDR3 length is 15 residues. J was trimmed by 1 base and V by 3 bases; bases with no gene match: 5. Germline CDR1 MGHDK, CDR2 SYGVNS. DNA for the CDR3: TGTGCCAGCAGTGATCAGCGGGGCGGCCAAGAGACCCAGTACTTC. Translated: CASSDQRGGQETQYF.

This clonotype was seen a handful of times. The chain couples TRBV15 to TRBJ1-6; no clear D. The CDR3 spans 11 residues. CDR1 is LNHNV and CDR2 is YYDKDF in the germline V gene (reference sequence). Trimming removed 3 bases from V and 13 bases from J, with 7 bases in between. CDR3 sequence: CATSSRGPLHF. As DNA, the CDR3 is TGTGCCACCAGCAGTCGGGGTCCCCTCCACTTT.

The rearrangement uses TRBV29-1 and TRBJ2-5, with 7 bases lining up with TRBD1. The CDR3 is 13 amino acids. With V trimmed by 7 bases and J by 1 base, 6 bases remained unmatched. The germline CDR1 and CDR2 sequences are SQVTM and ANQGSEA. CDR3: CSAPGTVQETQYF. In DNA form, the CDR3 reads TGCAGCGCCCCCGGGACAGTCCAAGAGACCCAGTACTTC.

This clonotype was recorded a few times. This rearrangement joins TRBV20-1 to TRBJ2-2; tentatively, D is TRBD1 (6 bases). Germline lookup yields CDR1 DFQATT and CDR2 SNEGSKA (reference sequence). The CDR3 has 13 residues. The ends were cut back, 6 bases at V and 6 bases at J, with 14 bases in the middle. CDR3 nucleotides: TGCAGTGCCCACAGGGTCGAGGCCGGGGAGCTGTTTTTT. This encodes CSAHRVEAGELFF.

The chain couples TRBV15 to TRBJ2-3; 8 nucleotides line up with TRBD1. In germline, CDR1 is LNHNV, CDR2 YYDKDF (reference sequence). The CDR3 runs to 15 residues. The trim removed 5 bases at V and 3 bases at J, leaving 7 bases unmatched. CDR3 loop: CATSRDRWGTDTQYF. CDR3 sequence (DNA): TGTGCCACCAGCCGGGACAGGTGGGGGACAGATACGCAGTATTTT. The entire variable domain, with the rest obtained from reference TRBV15 and TRBJ2-3, is as follows: DAMVIQNPRYQVTQFGKPVTLSCSQTLNHNVMYWYQQKSSQAPKLLFHYYDKDFNNEADTPDNFQSRRPNTSFCFLDIRSPGLGDTAMYLCATSRDRWGTDTQYFGPGTRLTVL.